This entry lists 16 T cell receptor beta chains sequenced from one sample in a study of human T cells and chemical hapten exposure. Time point defined: pre-sensitization, week 0. As to treatment: therapeutic diphenylcyclopropenone sensitization with weekly scalp DPC. Via MiXCR, TCRdb re-called the RACE reads, giving one row per CDR3 protein. The sample yields around 300,000 distinct CDR3 sequences, 7.5% to 9% seen once. The input for sequencing was whole blood, taken in connection with sensitization to the hapten diphenylcyclopropenone (DPC). All receptors come from a man in his late teens or twenties with alopecia areata. Some clones in this sample may be carry-over from other donors' samples.

This clonotype was observed a handful of times. The V and J genes are TRBV6-6 and TRBJ1-5, with 8 nucleotides matching TRBD1. This CDR3 has 15 residues. Trimming cost V 10 bases and J 2 bases; bases outside gene matches: 10. Germline V gene data show CDR1 as MNHNY and CDR2 as SVGAGI (reference sequence). CDR3 in amino acids: CATGVTGQGNQPQHF. CDR3 DNA: TGTGCCACCGGAGTGACGGGACAGGGCAATCAGCCCCAGCATTTT.

This clonotype was recorded a few times. This sequence joins TRBV18 and TRBJ1-6, with 11 nucleotides matching TRBD1. Germline lookup yields CDR1 KGHSH and CDR2 LQKENI. The junction had 9 bases not matched to a gene; V was cut back by 5 bases and J by 9 bases. CDR3 length equals 16 residues. The CDR3 region has the DNA TGTGCCAGCTCATCGGACAGGGGGCCCGGAGGTTCACCCCTCCACTTT. It specifies CASSSDRGPGGSPLHF.

This chain uses TRBV5-1 with TRBJ2-4; 7 bases map to TRBD1. There are 15 residues in the CDR3. In germline, CDR1 is SGHRS, CDR2 YFSETQ. Unmatched junction bases numbered 7, after V lost 7 bases and J lost 0 bases. CDR3 nucleotide sequence: TGCGCCAGCCGAGAGACAGGGCTAGCCAAAAACATTCAGTACTTC. Amino acids: CASRETGLAKNIQYF. The full variable domain, completed using reference TRBV5-1 and TRBJ2-4, is KAGVTQTPRYLIKTRGQQVTLSCSPISGHRSVSWYQQTPGQGLQFLFEYFSETQRNKGNFPGRFSGRQFSNSRSEMNVSTLELGDSALYLCASRETGLAKNIQYFGAGTRLSVL.

This rearrangement joins TRBV20-1 to TRBJ2-2; maybe TRBD2 (6 bases). This CDR3 contains 13 residues. Germline V gives CDR1 DFQATT, CDR2 SNEGSKA (reference sequence). Trimming shortened V by 3 bases and J by 2 bases, and 7 bases separated the two germline ends. The chain's CDR3 is CSASGGNTGELFF. The DNA for the CDR3 is TGCAGTGCTAGCGGGGGTAACACCGGGGAGCTGTTTTTT.

This chain connects TRBV5-5 to TRBJ2-3; D is possibly TRBD1 or TRBD2 (5 bases each). There are 15 residues in the CDR3. V lost 1 base, J lost 6 bases, and 15 bases lay in between. CDR1 is SGHKS and CDR2 is YYEKEE in the germline V gene (reference sequence). The CDR3 DNA sequence: TGTGCCAGCAGCTTGTCGGGATCCTGGGGCGATACGCAGTATTTT. Encoded protein: CASSLSGSWGDTQYF. Filled out from reference TRBV5-5 and TRBJ2-3, the complete variable domain reads DAGVTQSPTHLIKTRGQQVTLRCSPISGHKSVSWYQQVLGQGPQFIFQYYEKEERGRGNFPDRFSARQFPNYSSELNVNALLLGDSALYLCASSLSGSWGDTQYFGPGTRLTVL.

This clonotype was counted only a few times. The V call is TRBV12-3 or TRBV12-4, the J call TRBJ2-4; TRBD1 might be the D (6 bases). V dropped 3 bases and J dropped 4 bases, with 10 bases sitting between them. The CDR3 totals 14 residues. The CDR3 region has the DNA TGTGCCAGCAGTTTCAGGCAGGGGAAAAACATTCAGTACTTC. Translating gives CASSFRQGKNIQYF.

The table lists this clonotype with many counts. The rearrangement links TRBV28 to TRBJ2-2; TRBD1 aligns across 7 bases. The CDR3 spans 14 residues. Losses at the gene ends were 6 bases for V and 6 bases for J; bases not matched to a gene: 7. Germline CDR1 is MDHEN and CDR2 is SYDVKM. In nucleotides, the CDR3 is TGTGCCAGCAGGTTTTACAGGGGTGCCGGGGAGCTGTTTTTT. Translating it yields CASRFYRGAGELFF.

This clonotype was found a few times. This chain links TRBV12-3 or TRBV12-4 with TRBJ1-2; 9 bases match TRBD1. V was clipped by 6 bases and J by 4 bases; unmatched bases: 6. The CDR3 sequence is 14 residues long. The CDR3 DNA sequence: TGTGCCAGCAGGGGGACAGGGAAGGCCTATGGCTACACCTTC. This encodes CASRGTGKAYGYTF.

V usage is TRBV3-1 and J usage is TRBJ1-6; D possibly corresponds to TRBD1 (6 bases). V was pared by 5 bases and J by 10 bases, with 21 bases between. Germline V CDR1 and CDR2: LGHDT, YNNKEL (reference sequence). This CDR3 contains 16 residues. The CDR3 DNA is TGTGCCAGCAGCTTAGCGACAGGAGCCACCTCATCACCCCTCCACTTT. This codes for CASSLATGATSSPLHF.

There are many counts of this clonotype. This chain joins TRBV12-3 or TRBV12-4 and TRBJ1-1; TRBD1 might be the D (5 bases). The CDR3 is made up of 15 amino acids. V lost 5 bases, J lost 5 bases, and 18 bases lay in between. The CDR3 bases are TGTGCCAGCAGTCTCTCTCGGCAGGGACGAACTGAAGCTTTCTTT. Its translation: CASSLSRQGRTEAFF.

This chain connects TRBV25-1 to TRBJ2-7; D is unclear. This CDR3 has 13 amino acids. The germline gives CDR1 MGHDK, CDR2 SYGVNS. Trimming removed 5 bases at V and 2 bases at J, with 10 bases between. The CDR3 is CASSSTNPYEQYF. CDR3 nucleotides: TGTGCCAGCAGTTCTACAAACCCCTACGAGCAGTACTTC.

This clonotype showed up many times. CDR3 nucleotides: TGTGCCAGCAGCGTAGGCCGGGATCGGACTGAAGCTTTCTTT. The encoded protein is CASSVGRDRTEAFF. V gene TRBV9 combines with J gene TRBJ1-1; D uncertain. The CDR3 consists of 14 residues. V shed 0 bases and J shed 5 bases, with 11 bases lying between them. Germline CDR1 is SGDLS and CDR2 is YYNGEE. Full variable domain (rest looked up from reference TRBV9 and TRBJ1-1): DSGVTQTPKHLITATGQRVTLRCSPRSGDLSVYWYQQSLDQGLQFLIQYYNGEERAKGNILERFSAQQFPDLHSELNLSSLELGDSALYFCASSVGRDRTEAFFGQGTRLTVV.

J is TRBJ2-4 and V is TRBV9, with D perhaps TRBD2 (6 bases). Germline CDR1 is SGDLS and CDR2 is YYNGEE. The CDR3 is 14 amino acids. The ends were cut back, 3 bases at V and 1 base at J, with 8 bases in the middle. The CDR3 loop reads CASSESGAKNIQYF. Here the CDR3 DNA reads TGTGCCAGCAGCGAGAGCGGGGCCAAAAACATTCAGTACTTC.

This clonotype was seen at least ten times. This chain connects TRBV7-9 to TRBJ1-5, with D hard to call. The CDR3 totals 14 residues. Per the germline V gene, CDR1 is SEHNR and CDR2 is FQNEAQ (reference sequence). V lost 4 bases and J 2 bases, leaving 9 bases between the germline ends. The CDR3 here is CASSSTTGNQPQHF. The CDR3 DNA is TGTGCCAGCAGCTCAACGACGGGCAATCAGCCCCAGCATTTT.

This clonotype was counted only a few times. This chain's CDR3 is CASRSGGTTHPTDTQYF. The CDR3 nucleotides read TGTGCCAGCAGGAGCGGGGGAACCACCCACCCCACAGATACGCAGTATTTT. The chain couples TRBV2 to TRBJ2-3, with 8 bases identical to TRBD2. V dropped 6 bases and J dropped 2; count of bases not matched to a gene: 13. Per the germline V gene, CDR1 is SNHLY and CDR2 is FYNNEI. The CDR3 is made up of 17 amino acids.

This clonotype was seen a handful of times. This chain links TRBV6-2 or TRBV6-3 with TRBJ1-1; tentative D call: TRBD1 (5 bases). CDR1 is MNHEY, CDR2 SVGEGT, per germline. V lost 2 bases and J lost 0, with 13 bases in between. This CDR3 has 16 amino acids. As DNA, the CDR3 is TGTGCCAGCAGTTACAACCTCAGGGCCATGAACACTGAAGCTTTCTTT. Encoded protein: CASSYNLRAMNTEAFF.